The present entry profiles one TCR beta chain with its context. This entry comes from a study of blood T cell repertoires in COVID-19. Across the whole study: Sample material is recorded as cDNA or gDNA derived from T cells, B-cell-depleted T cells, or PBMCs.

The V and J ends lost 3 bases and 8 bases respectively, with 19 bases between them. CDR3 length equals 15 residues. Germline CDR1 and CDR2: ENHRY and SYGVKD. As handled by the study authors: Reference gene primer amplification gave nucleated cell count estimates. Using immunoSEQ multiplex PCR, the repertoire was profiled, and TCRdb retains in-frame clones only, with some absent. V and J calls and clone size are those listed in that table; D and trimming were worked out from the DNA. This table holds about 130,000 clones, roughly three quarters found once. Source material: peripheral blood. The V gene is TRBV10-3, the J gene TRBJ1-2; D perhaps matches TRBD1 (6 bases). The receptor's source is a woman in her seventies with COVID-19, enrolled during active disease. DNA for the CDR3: TGTGCCATCAGTGAAGAATTTGCGGGGGCGGGAGGCTACACCTTC. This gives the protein CAISEEFAGAGGYTF.